Included here is one TCR beta chain sequence, with context. V was pared by 5 bases and J by 9 bases, with 22 bases between. The CDR3 has 15 residues. The germline V gene encodes CDR1 LNHNV and CDR2 YYDKDF (reference sequence). This specimen belongs to a study of CD8 T cells in Susac syndrome. A quantity of 0.5 to 1 ug RNA underwent reverse transcription using random hexamers. A single record per CDR3 protein comes from TCRdb applying MiXCR to the immunoSEQ multiplex PCR reads. The sample shows around 130,000 distinct CDR3 sequences, about 90% of them seen only once. The chain recombines TRBV15 with TRBJ1-1; the D is unclear. Sequencing was performed on CD8+ T cells from PBMCs. This receptor was taken from a human donor with multiple sclerosis. The chain's CDR3 is CATSGRLAPFRKAFF. The CDR3 DNA sequence: TGTGCCACCAGCGGACGTTTGGCCCCTTTCCGTAAAGCTTTCTTT. Full variable domain (missing parts from reference TRBV15 and TRBJ1-1): DAMVIQNPRYQVTQFGKPVTLSCSQTLNHNVMYWYQQKSSQAPKLLFHYYDKDFNNEADTPDNFQSRRPNTSFCFLDIRSPGLGDTAMYLCATSGRLAPFRKAFFGQGTRLTVV.